This T cell receptor beta chain was captured in a study of CD8 T cells in ankylosing spondylitis (dated by TCRdb to between 2016 and 2019). Regarding the complete study: The study profiled T cell receptor beta repertoires in healthy donors and ankylosing spondylitis patients to find disease-linked TCR variants. The full study cohort comprised 20 to 30 ankylosing spondylitis patients and 85 to 120 healthy donors. Peripheral blood samples were taken, and synovial fluid was additionally collected from ankylosing spondylitis patients. Results the study describes overall, beyond this receptor: The disease-linked clones were reported to be significantly enriched in matched synovial fluid samples from ankylosing spondylitis patients. Some TCR beta motif variants had previously been reported in synovial fluid and blood of reactive arthritis patients, which suggested common disease-initiation mechanisms. A CD8+ phenotype was shown by the disease-linked clones, which were found at relatively low frequencies in peripheral blood. Blood from ankylosing spondylitis patients appeared to be characterized by a TCR beta motif composed of about eight highly homologous amino acid variants.

At least ten counts were recorded for this clonotype. No antigen is known for it. Per-nucleotide qualities are absent, and no much larger clonotype sits a single base away. The germline V gene gives CDR1 as SGDLS and CDR2 as YYNGEE. The CDR3, from cysteine to phenylalanine, totals 16 residues. The sequence is cut down to CDR3 DNA, 48 bases in frame from base 1. V trim: 0 bases; J trim: 7 bases; unmatched bases: 8. Sequencing relied on an Illumina HiSeq 2500. Quantitative 5'-RACE with molecular barcodes was the method used to prepare the TCR beta libraries. On the authors' methods: Disease-linked TCR variants were identified with a new computational method built on a probabilistic model of VDJ rearrangement. TCRdb reprocessing: public reads trimmed at Q25 with fastp, clones called with MiXCR, in-frame beta chains kept. Merged by CDR3 protein, the rows form single entries marked with the most common genes and DNA. The V and J calls follow TCRdb's processing rather than the paper's. Here the sample has under 7,500 distinct CDR3 sequences; approximately 3% occur a single time. The top ten clones comprise 37% of the sample.

The TCR originated in a female donor with ankylosing spondylitis or in good health (not recorded which). The chain is assembled from TRBV9 and TRBJ2-2; TRBD2 agrees with 8 junctional bases. Sequencing was done on a sample of blood, either unsorted or a sorted T cell fraction (not recorded which). The sequence in DNA is TGTGCCAGCAGCGTAGACCGGGAGGGCCTGGGCGGGGAGCTGTTTTTT. Its coded protein is CASSVDREGLGGELFF.